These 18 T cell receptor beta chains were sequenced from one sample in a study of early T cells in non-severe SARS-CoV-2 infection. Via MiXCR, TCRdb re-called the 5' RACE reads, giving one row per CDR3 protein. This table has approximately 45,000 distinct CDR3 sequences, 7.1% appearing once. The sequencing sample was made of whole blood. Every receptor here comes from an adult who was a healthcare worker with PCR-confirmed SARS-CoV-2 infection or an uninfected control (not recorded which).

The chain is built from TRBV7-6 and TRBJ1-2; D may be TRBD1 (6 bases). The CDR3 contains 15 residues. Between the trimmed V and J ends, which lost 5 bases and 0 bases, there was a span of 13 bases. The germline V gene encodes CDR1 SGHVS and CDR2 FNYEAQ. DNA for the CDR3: TGTGCCAGCAGCCAGGGGACGCCAGCTAACTATGGCTACACCTTC. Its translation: CASSQGTPANYGYTF.

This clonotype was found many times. The CDR3 nucleotides are TGTGCCAGCATCCTCAACGACAGGCCCGGGGAAAAACTGTTTTTT. As protein: CASILNDRPGEKLFF. The chain combines TRBV7-9 with TRBJ1-4; the D gene is possibly TRBD1 (6 bases). Germline assignment: CDR1 SEHNR and CDR2 FQNEAQ (reference sequence). Trimming shortened V by 7 bases and J by 8 bases, and 20 bases separated the two germline ends. CDR3 length: 15 amino acids. Full variable domain (remainder filled in from reference TRBV7-9 and TRBJ1-4): DTGVSQNPRHKITKRGQNVTFRCDPISEHNRLYWYRQTLGQGPEFLTYFQNEAQLEKSRLLSDRFSAERPKGSFSTLEIQRTEQGDSAMYLCASILNDRPGEKLFFGSGTQLSVL.

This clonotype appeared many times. CDR3 nucleotide sequence: TGTGCCAGCAGCCCCACTAGCATCCTCTCCTACAATGAGCAGTTCTTC. Translation: CASSPTSILSYNEQFF. This chain links TRBV7-2 with TRBJ2-1; tentatively, D is TRBD2 (6 bases). The ends were cut back, 5 bases at V and 0 bases at J, with 14 bases in the middle. This CDR3 region has 16 residues. Germline CDR1 and CDR2: SGHTA and FQGNSA.

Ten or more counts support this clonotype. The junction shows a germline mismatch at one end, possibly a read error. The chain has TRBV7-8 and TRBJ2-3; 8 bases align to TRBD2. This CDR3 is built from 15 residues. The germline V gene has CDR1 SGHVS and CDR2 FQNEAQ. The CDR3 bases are TGTGCCGGCAGCTTAACGGGGGGGCAGGTAGATACGCAGTATTTT. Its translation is CAGSLTGGQVDTQYF.

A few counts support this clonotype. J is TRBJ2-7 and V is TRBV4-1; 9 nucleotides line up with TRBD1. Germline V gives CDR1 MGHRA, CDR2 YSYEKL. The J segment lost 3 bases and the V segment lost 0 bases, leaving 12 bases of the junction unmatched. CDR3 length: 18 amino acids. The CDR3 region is CASSQDRLGADRGYEQYF. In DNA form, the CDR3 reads TGCGCCAGCAGCCAAGATAGACTTGGGGCGGACAGGGGCTACGAGCAGTACTTC.

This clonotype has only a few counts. The CDR3 loop reads CASSQVQGVETQYF. The CDR3, as DNA: TGCGCCAGCAGCCAAGTACAGGGTGTAGAGACCCAGTACTTC. The chain carries TRBV4-1 and TRBJ2-5, with TRBD1 as a possible D gene (6 bases). There are 14 residues in the CDR3. Germline V gene sequence: CDR1 MGHRA, CDR2 YSYEKL. V dropped 1 base and J dropped 4 bases, with 10 bases sitting between them.

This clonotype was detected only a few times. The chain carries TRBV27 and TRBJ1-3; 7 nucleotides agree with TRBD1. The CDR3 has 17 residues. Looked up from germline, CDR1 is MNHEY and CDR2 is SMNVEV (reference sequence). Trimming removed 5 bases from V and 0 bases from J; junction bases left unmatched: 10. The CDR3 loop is CASSPNGGQHSGNTIYF. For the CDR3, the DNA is TGTGCCAGCAGTCCCAATGGGGGACAGCACTCTGGAAACACCATATATTTT.

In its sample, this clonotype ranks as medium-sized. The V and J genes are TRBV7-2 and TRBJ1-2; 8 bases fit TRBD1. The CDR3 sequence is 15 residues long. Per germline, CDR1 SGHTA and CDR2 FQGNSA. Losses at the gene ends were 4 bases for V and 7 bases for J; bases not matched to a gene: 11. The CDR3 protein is CASSSTSTGAGGYTF. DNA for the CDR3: TGTGCCAGCAGCTCCACTTCGACAGGGGCTGGTGGCTACACCTTC.

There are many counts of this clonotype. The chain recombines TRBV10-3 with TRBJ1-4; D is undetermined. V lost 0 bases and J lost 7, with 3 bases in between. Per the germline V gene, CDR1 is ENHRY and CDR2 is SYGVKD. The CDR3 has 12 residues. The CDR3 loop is CAISESSEKLFF. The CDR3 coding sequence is TGTGCCATCAGTGAGTCAAGTGAAAAACTGTTTTTT.

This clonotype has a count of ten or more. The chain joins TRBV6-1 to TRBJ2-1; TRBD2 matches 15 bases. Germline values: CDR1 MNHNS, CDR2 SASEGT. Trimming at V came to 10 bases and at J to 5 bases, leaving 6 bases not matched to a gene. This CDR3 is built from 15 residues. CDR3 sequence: CATRTSGGAHNEQFF. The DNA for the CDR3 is TGTGCCACTCGGACTAGCGGGGGGGCCCACAATGAGCAGTTCTTC.

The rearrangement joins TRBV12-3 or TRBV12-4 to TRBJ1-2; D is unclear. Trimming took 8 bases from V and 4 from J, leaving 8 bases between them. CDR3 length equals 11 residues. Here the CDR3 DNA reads TGTGCCAGCGCAGTATCCTATGGCTACACCTTC. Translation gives CASAVSYGYTF.

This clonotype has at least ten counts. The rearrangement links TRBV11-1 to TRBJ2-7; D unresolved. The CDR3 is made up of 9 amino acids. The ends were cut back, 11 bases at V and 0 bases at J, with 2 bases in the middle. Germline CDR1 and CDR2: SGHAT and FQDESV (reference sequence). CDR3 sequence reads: CALSYEQYF. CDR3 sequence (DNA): TGTGCCCTCTCCTACGAGCAGTACTTC.

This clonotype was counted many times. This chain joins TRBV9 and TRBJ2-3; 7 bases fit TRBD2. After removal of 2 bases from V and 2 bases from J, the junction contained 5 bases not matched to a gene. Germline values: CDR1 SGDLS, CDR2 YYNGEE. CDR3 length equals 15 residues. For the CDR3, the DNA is TGTGCCAGCAGCGTGAACGCGGGAGACACAGATACGCAGTATTTT. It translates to CASSVNAGDTDTQYF.

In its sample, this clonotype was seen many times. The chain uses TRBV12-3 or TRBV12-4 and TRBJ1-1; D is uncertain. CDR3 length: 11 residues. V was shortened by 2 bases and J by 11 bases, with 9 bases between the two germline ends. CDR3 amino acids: CASSLRVVAFF. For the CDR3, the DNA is TGTGCCAGCAGTTTACGGGTTGTGGCTTTCTTT.

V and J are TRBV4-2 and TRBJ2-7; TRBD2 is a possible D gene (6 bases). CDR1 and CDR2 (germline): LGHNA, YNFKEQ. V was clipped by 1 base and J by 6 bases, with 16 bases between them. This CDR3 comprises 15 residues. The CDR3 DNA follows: TGTGCCAGCAGCCAAGGGAGGGTGCAGGGATTCGAGCAGTACTTC. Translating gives CASSQGRVQGFEQYF.

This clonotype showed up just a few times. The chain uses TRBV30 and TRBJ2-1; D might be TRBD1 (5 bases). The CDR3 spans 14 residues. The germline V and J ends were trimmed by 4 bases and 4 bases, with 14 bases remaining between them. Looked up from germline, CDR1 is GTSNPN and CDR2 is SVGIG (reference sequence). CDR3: CAWTAGSGYNEQFF. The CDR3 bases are TGTGCCTGGACCGCAGGGTCAGGTTACAATGAGCAGTTCTTC.

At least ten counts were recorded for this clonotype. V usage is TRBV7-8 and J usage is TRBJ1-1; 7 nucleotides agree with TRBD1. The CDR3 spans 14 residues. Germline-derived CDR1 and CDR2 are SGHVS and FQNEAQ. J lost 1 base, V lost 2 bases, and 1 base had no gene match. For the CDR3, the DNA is TGTGCCAGCAGCTTAACAGGGGAGAACACTGAAGCTTTCTTT. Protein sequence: CASSLTGENTEAFF. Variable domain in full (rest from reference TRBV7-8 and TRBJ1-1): GAGVSQSPRYKVAKRGQDVALRCDPISGHVSLFWYQQALGQGPEFLTYFQNEAQLDKSGLPSDRFFAERPEGSVSTLKIQRTQQEDSAVYLCASSLTGENTEAFFGQGTRLTVV.

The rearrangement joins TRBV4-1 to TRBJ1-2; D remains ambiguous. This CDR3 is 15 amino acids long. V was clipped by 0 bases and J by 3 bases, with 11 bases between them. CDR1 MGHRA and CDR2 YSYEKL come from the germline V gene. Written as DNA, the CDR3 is TGCGCCAGCAGCCAAGAAGTATGGCAGGACTATGGCTACACCTTC. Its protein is CASSQEVWQDYGYTF.